This entry concerns a single T cell receptor beta chain. The data derive from a study of blood T cells in healthy people across ages. Combining a sample-barcoded 5' primer with a J-beta primer mix, a second PCR ran for roughly 7 to 12 cycles. In TCRdb, the 5' RACE reads were re-called with MiXCR into one record per CDR3 protein. The top ten hold 6.5% to 10% of the sample, which has some 1.4 million distinct CDR3 sequences, around 39% seen once. The CDR3 extends over 14 amino acids. CDR1 is MGHRA and CDR2 is YSYEKL in the germline V gene. Sequenced material: blood. This TCR came from a woman aged 18-29 years in good health. The rearrangement joins TRBV4-1 to TRBJ2-1, with a tentative D call TRBD2 (6 bases). The DNA end favors TRBJ2-7, so the J call may be wrong. The CDR3 sequence is CASSHGLDYNEQYF. For the CDR3, the DNA is TGCGCCAGCAGCCATGGACTGGACTACAATGAGCAGTACTTC.